These 5 T cell receptor beta chains came from one sample sequenced in a study of blood T cell repertoires in COVID-19 (dated by TCRdb to 2020 to 2022). Libraries were built with the immunoSEQ multiplex PCR assay. TCRdb took this table from immuneACCESS and kept in-frame rearrangements with V and J called. Such tables lack part of the clones; where checked against another copy, unresolved V genes explain under half of the gap, and the rest is unexplained. This sample is represented by about 230,000 clones; roughly 84% of them were singletons. The ten most abundant clones make up less than 7.5% of the sample. The sample comprised peripheral blood. These receptors came from a woman in her 50s with acute or convalescent COVID-19.

The chain uses TRBV5-6 and TRBJ1-6; the match to TRBD1 covers 7 bases. The ends lost 2 bases at V and 7 bases at J; junction bases unmatched: 9. CDR3 length equals 16 residues. Germline V gene lookup returns CDR1 SGHDT and CDR2 YYEEEE. CDR3 nucleotide sequence: TGTGCCAGCAGCTTAAATTTAGGGGACAGCAATTCACCCCTCCACTTT. It encodes CASSLNLGDSNSPLHF.

The gene calls are TRBV19 and TRBJ1-2; possibly TRBD1 for D (5 bases). The CDR3 contains 14 residues. V lost 0 bases, J lost 4 bases, and 9 bases lay in between. Germline CDR1 is LNHDA and CDR2 is SQIVND (reference sequence). The CDR3 DNA reads TGTGCCAGTAGTATAGAACCAGGGCCCTATGGCTACACCTTC. Translation: CASSIEPGPYGYTF.

This chain links TRBV6-1 with TRBJ2-3; 7 bases match TRBD1. CDR1 and CDR2 from the germline V gene are MNHNS and SASEGT. Trimming removed 3 bases from V and 2 bases from J; junction bases left unmatched: 2. CDR3 length: 14 amino acids. DNA for the CDR3: TGTGCCAGCAGTGAGGGGACAGTCACAGATACGCAGTATTTT. It specifies CASSEGTVTDTQYF.

The chain carries TRBV3-1 (or the pseudogene TRBV3-2) and TRBJ1-6, with a tentative D call TRBD1 (6 bases). There are 14 residues in the CDR3. The V end was cut by 2 bases, the J end by 7 bases, with 9 bases between. Looked up from germline, CDR1 is LGHDT and CDR2 is YNNKEL (reference sequence). Here the CDR3 DNA reads TGTGCCAGCAGCCAAAGACAGGAGAATTCACCCCTCCACTTT. This codes for CASSQRQENSPLHF.

V usage is TRBV28 and J usage is TRBJ1-1; D might be TRBD1 (6 bases). V was cut by 6 bases and J by 1 base, with 12 bases left in between. The CDR3 covers 14 residues. The V gene's germline CDR1 is MDHEN and CDR2 SYDVKM. CDR3 bases: TGTGCCAGCAGGAAACAGGGTGCGAACACTGAAGCTTTCTTT. Amino acids: CASRKQGANTEAFF.